This T cell receptor beta chain was sequenced for a study of vaccination and CD4 T cells after COVID-19 (dated by TCRdb to the early 2020s). Notes on the research overall: Convalescent patients had a positive SARS-CoV-2 result on nasal swab PCR, and of these patients, several had mild disease and one had severe disease. In the convalescent cohort there were six males and four females, among whom were two Hispanic individuals, seven Caucasians, two Asians and one multiracial person. Each participant got two doses of either the Pfizer-BioNTech BNT162b2 vaccine (n=8) or the Moderna mRNA-1273 vaccine (n=2). Post-COVID blood samples were collected from convalescent patients a median of approximately 100 days after diagnosis, with a range of roughly 30 to 161 days. Post-vaccine blood samples were obtained a median of around 67 days after the second vaccine dose, with a range of about 14 to 241 days. For stimulating the cultures, overlapping spike peptide pools were used, derived from SARS-CoV-2 as well as from the common cold coronaviruses HCoV-NL63, HCoV-OC43 and HCoV-229E. Control cultures used a CEFX viral epitope pool as positive control, an HIV-1 Nef peptide pool as negative control, or no peptide. The spike-specific CD4+ TCR repertoire was compared before and after mRNA vaccination in over nine COVID-19 convalescent patients and 4 infection-naive healthy vaccine recipients.

General findings and caveats noted by the study authors: Among convalescent patients, a median roughly 90% of the SARS-CoV-2-reactive clones seen after vaccination appeared only after vaccination, which suggests priming specific to the vaccine. Only a relatively small number of convalescent patients were included in the study, and early timepoints following natural infection were not analyzed. The median count of SARS-CoV-2-reactive clonotypes went up from approximately 20 after infection to 38 after vaccination, although the change was not significant. Nearly all vaccine-specific clones in convalescent patients (304 of 307) were mono-reactive for SARS-CoV-2 spike rather than cross-reactive with common cold coronaviruses.

Concerning this clonotype itself: It lacks a known antigen. Base quality data are lacking; no much larger clone is found one base away.

This sample's treatment or condition label indicates: roughly 10-day PBMC culture with coronavirus spike peptide pools or control peptides (ViraFEST assay). To expand antigen-specific T cells with peptide pools and then pick out the expanded clonotypes through TCR sequencing, the study relied on the ViraFEST assay. The convalescent patients' positive SARS-CoV-2 PCR tests were from March to December 2020, which was before the Alpha, Beta and Delta variants emerged in the United States. Fewer than 2.5 million PBMCs per well were cultured in IMDM with 5% human AB serum and approximately 10 IU/ml IL-2, plus 10 ug/ml peptide pools. Half of the culture medium was replaced with fresh IL-2-containing medium on days 3 and 7. Once the cells had been in culture for over nine days, the EasySep CD4+ T cell isolation kit was used to isolate CD4+ T cells by negative selection. PBMCs were separated from whole blood using Ficoll-Paque Plus gradient centrifugation and then either used fresh or cryopreserved at -140C. In general, triplicate wells were set up for every culture condition.

Receptors were amplified or captured by PCR. TCR sequencing of DNA from cultured CD4+ T cells used the Oncomine TCR Beta short-read assay at the Johns Hopkins FTIC core. The QIAamp micro DNA kit was used to extract genomic DNA from the cultured CD4+ T cells. Oncomine TCR Beta libraries from cultured CD4+ T cells were pooled using unique dual indexes and sequenced on an Illumina iSeq 100. The source study handled its data this way. Non-productive sequences were removed, and CDR3s not starting with C, not ending with F or W, or shorter than 7 amino acids were discarded. The MANAFEST web application was used to identify antigen-specific clonotypes by comparing peptide-stimulated wells against reference wells and other culture wells. To be called positive, a clone needed an FDR below 0.05, an odds ratio above 5, and a productive frequency above 0.1% in at least two of three replicate wells. Clonotypes that were significantly expanded in both SARS-CoV-2 spike wells and at least one common cold coronavirus spike condition were defined as cross-reactive. Similarity between CDR3 sequences was evaluated in R version 3.6.1 using Levenshtein distances (stringdist) and unrooted phylogenetic trees (ape). Using fastp trimming at Q25 and MiXCR clonotype assembly, TCRdb reanalyzed the public sequencing data and kept in-frame beta chains. Each record represents a unique CDR3 protein, reported with the most common genes and DNA among its rows. TCRdb's processing, not the authors' own work, is the source of the V and J calls. The sample table lists roughly 16,000 distinct CDR3 sequences, about 55% of them with a count of one. Clones ranked in the top ten supply approximately 9.1% of the sample.

Based on the germline V gene (reference sequence), the CDR1 and CDR2 sequences are MNHEY and SMNVEV. The V end loses 2 bases and the J end loses 7 bases, and a stretch of 18 bases separates them. From the cysteine through the phenylalanine, the CDR3 covers 15 amino acids. Just the 45-base CDR3 DNA is kept, in frame starting at base 1. This TCR derives from a human donor who had recovered from COVID-19. This chain joins TRBV27 to TRBJ2-7; 6 matching bases give a weak D call of TRBD1. The sample consisted of CD4+ T cells from blood, cultured in vitro. The DNA is TGTGCCAGCAGTTTACGCACAGGGTTGCCGATGGAGCAGTACTTC. Translated, this is CASSLRTGLPMEQYF.